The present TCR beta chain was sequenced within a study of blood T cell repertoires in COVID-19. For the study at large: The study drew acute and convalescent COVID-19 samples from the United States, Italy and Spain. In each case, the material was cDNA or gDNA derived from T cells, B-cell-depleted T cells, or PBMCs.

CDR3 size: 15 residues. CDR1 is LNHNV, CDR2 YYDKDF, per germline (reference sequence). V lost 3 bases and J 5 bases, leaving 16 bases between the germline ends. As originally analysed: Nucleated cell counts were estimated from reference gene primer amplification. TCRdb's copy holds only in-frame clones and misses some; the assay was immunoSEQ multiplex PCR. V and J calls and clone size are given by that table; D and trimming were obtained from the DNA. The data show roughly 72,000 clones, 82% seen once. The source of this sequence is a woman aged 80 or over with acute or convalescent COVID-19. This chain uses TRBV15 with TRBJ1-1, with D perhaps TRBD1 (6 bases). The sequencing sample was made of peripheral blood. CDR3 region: CATSRATGQGTEAFF. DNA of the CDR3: TGTGCCACCAGCAGGGCAACCGGTCAGGGGACTGAAGCTTTCTTT.